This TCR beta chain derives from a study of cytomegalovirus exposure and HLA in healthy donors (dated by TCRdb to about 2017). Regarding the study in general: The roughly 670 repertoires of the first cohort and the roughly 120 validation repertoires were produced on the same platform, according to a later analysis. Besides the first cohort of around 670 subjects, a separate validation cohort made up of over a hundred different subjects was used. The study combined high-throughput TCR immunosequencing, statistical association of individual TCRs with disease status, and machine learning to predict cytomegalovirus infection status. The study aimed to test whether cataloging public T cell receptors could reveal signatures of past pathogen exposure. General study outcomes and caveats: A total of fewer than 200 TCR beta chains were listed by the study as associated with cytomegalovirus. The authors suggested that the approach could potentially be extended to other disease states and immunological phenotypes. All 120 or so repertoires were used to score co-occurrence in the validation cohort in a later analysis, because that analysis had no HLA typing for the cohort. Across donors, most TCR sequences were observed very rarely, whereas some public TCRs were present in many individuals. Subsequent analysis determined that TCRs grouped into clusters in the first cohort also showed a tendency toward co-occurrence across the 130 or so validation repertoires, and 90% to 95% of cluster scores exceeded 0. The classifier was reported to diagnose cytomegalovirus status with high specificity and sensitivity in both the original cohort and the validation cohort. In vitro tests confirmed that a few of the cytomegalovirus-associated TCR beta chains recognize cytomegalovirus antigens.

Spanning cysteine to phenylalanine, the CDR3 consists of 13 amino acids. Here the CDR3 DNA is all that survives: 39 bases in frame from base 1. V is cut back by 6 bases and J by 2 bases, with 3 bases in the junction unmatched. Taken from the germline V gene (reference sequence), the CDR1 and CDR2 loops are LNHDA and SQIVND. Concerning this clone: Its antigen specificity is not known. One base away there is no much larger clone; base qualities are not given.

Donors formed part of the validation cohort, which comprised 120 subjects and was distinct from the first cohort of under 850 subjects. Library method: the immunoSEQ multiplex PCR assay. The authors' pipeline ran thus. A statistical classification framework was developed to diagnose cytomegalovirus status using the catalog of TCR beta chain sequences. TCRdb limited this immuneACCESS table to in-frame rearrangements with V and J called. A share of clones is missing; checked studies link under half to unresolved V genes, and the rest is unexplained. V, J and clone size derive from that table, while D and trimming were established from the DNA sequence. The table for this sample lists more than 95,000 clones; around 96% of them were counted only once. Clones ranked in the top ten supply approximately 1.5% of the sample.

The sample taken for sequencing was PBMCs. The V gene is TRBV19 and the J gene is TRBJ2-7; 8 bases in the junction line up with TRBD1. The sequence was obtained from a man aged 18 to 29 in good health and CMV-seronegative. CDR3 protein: CASSDRGPYEQYF. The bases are TGTGCCAGTAGCGACAGGGGCCCCTACGAGCAGTACTTC.